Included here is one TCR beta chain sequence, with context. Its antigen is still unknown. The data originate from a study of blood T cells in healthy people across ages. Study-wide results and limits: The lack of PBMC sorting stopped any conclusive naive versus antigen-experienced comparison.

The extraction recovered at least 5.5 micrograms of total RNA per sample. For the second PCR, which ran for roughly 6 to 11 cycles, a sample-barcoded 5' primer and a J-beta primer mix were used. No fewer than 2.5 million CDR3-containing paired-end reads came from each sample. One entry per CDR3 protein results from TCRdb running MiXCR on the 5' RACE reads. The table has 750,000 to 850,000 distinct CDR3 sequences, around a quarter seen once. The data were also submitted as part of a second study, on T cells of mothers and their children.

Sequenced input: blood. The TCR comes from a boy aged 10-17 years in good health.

CDR3 DNA: TGTGCCAGCTCACCTTCAGGCTCTGGAAACACCATATATTTT. Amino acid sequence: CASSPSGSGNTIYF. J is TRBJ1-3 and V is TRBV18; no reliable D call. The ends were cut back, 3 bases at V and 0 bases at J, with 6 bases in the middle. Germline V lookup: CDR1 KGHSH, CDR2 LQKENI. This CDR3 contains 14 residues.